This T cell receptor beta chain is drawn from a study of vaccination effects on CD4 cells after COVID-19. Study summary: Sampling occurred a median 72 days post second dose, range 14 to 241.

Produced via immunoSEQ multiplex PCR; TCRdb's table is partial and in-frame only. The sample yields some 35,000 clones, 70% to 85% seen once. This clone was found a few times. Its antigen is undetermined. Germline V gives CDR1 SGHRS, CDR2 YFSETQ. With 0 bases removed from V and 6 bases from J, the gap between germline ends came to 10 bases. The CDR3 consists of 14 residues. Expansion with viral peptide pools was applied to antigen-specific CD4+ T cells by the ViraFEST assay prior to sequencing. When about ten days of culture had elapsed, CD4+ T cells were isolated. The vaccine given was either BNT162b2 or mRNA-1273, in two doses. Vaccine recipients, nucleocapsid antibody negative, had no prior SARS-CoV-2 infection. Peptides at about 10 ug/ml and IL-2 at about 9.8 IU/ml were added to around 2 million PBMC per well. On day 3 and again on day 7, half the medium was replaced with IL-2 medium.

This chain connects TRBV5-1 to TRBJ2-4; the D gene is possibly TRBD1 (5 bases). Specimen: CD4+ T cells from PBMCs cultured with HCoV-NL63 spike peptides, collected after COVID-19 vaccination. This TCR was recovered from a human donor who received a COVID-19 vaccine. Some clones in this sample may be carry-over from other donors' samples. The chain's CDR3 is CASSLGGPGNIQYF. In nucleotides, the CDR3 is TGCGCCAGCAGCTTGGGGGGCCCCGGAAACATTCAGTACTTC.